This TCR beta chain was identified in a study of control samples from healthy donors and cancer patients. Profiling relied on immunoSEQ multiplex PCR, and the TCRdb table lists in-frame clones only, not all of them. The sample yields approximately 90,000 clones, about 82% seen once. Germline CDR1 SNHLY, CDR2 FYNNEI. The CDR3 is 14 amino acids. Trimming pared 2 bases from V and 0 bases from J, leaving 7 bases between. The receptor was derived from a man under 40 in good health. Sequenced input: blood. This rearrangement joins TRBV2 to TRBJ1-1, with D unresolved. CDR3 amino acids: CASSERHLNTEAFF. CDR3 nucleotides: TGTGCCAGCAGTGAAAGGCATCTGAACACTGAAGCTTTCTTT.